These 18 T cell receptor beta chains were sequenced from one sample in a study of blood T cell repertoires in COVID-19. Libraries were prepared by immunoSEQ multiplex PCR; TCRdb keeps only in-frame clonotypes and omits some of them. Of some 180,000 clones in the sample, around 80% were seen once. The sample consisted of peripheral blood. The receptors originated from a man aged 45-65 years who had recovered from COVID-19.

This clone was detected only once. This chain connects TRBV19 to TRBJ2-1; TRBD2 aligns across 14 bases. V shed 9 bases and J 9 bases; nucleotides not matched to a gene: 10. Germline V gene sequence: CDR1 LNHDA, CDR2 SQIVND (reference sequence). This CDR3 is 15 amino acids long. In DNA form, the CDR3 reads TGTGCCAGCAATCCGGGACTAGCGGGAGAATTTGAGCAGTTCTTC. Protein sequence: CASNPGLAGEFEQFF.

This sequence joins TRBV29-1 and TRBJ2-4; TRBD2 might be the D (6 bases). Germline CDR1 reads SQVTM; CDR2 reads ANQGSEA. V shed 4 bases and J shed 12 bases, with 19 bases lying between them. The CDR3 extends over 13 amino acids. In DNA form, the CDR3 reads TGCAGCGTTGTCCTTTCGGCGGGATTGGATCAGTACTTC. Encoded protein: CSVVLSAGLDQYF.

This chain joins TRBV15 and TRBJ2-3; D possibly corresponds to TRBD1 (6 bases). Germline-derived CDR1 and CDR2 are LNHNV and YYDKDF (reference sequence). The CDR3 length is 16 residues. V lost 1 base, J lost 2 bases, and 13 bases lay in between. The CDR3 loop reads CATSRGTASSTDTQYF. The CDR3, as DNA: TGTGCCACCAGCAGAGGGACAGCGTCCTCCACAGATACGCAGTATTTT.

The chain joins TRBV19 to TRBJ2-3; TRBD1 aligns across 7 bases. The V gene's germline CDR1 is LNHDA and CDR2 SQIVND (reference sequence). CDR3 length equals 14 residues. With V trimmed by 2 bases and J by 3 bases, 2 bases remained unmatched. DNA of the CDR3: TGTGCCAGTAGTATAAGGGGGCGAACAGATACGCAGTATTTT. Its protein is CASSIRGRTDTQYF.

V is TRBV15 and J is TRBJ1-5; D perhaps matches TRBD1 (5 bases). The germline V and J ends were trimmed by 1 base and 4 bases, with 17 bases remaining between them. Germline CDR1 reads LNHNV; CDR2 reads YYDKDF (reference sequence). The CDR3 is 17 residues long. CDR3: CATSRGRTLTGNQPQHF. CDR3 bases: TGTGCCACCAGCAGAGGCCGAACACTAACAGGTAATCAGCCCCAGCATTTT.

CDR3 bases: TGTGCCAGCAGTTCCCCAGGAACTAATGAAAAACTGTTTTTT. It codes for CASSSPGTNEKLFF. This chain links TRBV27 with TRBJ1-4; D uncertain. Germline CDR1 reads MNHEY; CDR2 reads SMNVEV (reference sequence). This CDR3 comprises 14 residues. Trimming shortened V by 4 bases and J by 1 base, and 7 bases separated the two germline ends.

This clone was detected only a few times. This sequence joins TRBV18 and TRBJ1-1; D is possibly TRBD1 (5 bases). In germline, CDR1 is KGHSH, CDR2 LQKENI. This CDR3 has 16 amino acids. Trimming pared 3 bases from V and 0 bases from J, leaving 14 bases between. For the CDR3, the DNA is TGTGCCAGCTCACCGGCGGGACTGAGAATGAACACTGAAGCTTTCTTT. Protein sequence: CASSPAGLRMNTEAFF. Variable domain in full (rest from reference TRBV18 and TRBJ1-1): NAGVMQNPRHLVRRRGQEARLRCSPMKGHSHVYWYRQLPEEGLKFMVYLQKENIIDESGMPKERFSAEFPKEGPSILRIQQVVRGDSAAYFCASSPAGLRMNTEAFFGQGTRLTVV.

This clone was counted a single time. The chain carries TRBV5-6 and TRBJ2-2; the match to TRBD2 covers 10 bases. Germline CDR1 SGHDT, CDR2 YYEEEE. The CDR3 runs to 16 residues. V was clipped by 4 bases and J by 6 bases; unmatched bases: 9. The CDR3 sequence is CASSGRTGLASGELFF. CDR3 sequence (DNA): TGTGCCAGCAGCGGCAGGACGGGACTAGCGTCCGGGGAGCTGTTTTTT.

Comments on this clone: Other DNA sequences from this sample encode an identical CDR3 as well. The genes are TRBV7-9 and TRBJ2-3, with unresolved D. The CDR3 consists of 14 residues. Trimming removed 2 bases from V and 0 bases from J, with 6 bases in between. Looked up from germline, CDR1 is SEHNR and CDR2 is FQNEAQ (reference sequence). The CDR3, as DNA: TGTGCCAGCAGCTTACTAGATAGCACAGATACGCAGTATTTT. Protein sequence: CASSLLDSTDTQYF.

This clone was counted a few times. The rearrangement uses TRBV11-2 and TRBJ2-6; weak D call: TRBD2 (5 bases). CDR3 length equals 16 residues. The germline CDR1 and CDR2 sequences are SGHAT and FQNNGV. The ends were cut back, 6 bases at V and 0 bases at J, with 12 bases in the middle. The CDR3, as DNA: TGTGCCAGCAGTTCTAGCCGCAGCTCTGGGGCCAACGTCCTGACTTTC. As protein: CASSSSRSSGANVLTF.

The CDR3 bases are TGCAGCGTTGATCACCTCGCAGGCTCTGGAAACACCATATATTTT. Amino acid sequence: CSVDHLAGSGNTIYF. The gene calls are TRBV29-1 and TRBJ1-3; D remains unclear. Trimming shortened V by 3 bases and J by 0 bases, and 12 bases separated the two germline ends. Germline values: CDR1 SQVTM, CDR2 ANQGSEA. The CDR3 contains 15 residues.

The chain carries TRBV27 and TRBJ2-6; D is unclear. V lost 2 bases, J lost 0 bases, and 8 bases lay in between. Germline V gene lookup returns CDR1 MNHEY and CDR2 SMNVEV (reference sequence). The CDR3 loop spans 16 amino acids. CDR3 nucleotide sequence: TGTGCCAGCAGTTTAACGTATAGCTCTGGGGCCAACGTCCTGACTTTC. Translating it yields CASSLTYSSGANVLTF. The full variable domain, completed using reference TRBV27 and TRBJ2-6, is EAQVTQNPRYLITVTGKKLTVTCSQNMNHEYMSWYRQDPGLGLRQIYYSMNVEVTDKGDVPEGYKVSRKEKRNFPLILESPSPNQTSLYFCASSLTYSSGANVLTFGAGSRLTVL.

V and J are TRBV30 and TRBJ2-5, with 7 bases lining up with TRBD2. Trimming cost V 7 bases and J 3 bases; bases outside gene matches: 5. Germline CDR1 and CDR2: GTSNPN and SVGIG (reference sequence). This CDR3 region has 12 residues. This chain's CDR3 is CASRTREETQYF. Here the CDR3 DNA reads TGTGCCTCGAGGACTAGAGAAGAGACCCAGTACTTC. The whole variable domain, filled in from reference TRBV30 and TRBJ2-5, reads SQTIHQWPATLVQPVGSPLSLECTVEGTSNPNLYWYRQAAGRGLQLLFYSVGIGQISSEVPQNLSASRPQDRQFILSSKKLLLSDSGFYLCASRTREETQYFGPGTRLLVL.

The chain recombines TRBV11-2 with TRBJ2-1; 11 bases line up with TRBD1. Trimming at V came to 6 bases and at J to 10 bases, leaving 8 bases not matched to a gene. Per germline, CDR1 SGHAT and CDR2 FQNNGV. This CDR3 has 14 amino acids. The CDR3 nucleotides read TGTGCCAGCAGAGGGACAGGGGGTCGTCCGGAGCAGTTCTTC. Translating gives CASRGTGGRPEQFF.

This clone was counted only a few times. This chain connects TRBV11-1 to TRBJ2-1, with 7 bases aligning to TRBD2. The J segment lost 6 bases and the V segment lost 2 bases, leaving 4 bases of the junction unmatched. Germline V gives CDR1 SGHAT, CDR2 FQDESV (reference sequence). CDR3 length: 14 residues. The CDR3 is CASSLIRTSNEQFF. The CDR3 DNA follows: TGTGCCAGCAGCTTAATTAGGACTAGCAATGAGCAGTTCTTC.

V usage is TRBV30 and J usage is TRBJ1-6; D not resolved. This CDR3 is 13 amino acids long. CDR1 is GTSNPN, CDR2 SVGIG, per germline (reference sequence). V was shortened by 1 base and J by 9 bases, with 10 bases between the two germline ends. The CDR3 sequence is CAWSGPRGSPLHF. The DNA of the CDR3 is TGTGCCTGGAGTGGCCCTAGAGGTTCACCCCTCCACTTT. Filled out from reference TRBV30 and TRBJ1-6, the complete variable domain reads SQTIHQWPATLVQPVGSPLSLECTVEGTSNPNLYWYRQAAGRGLQLLFYSVGIGQISSEVPQNLSASRPQDRQFILSSKKLLLSDSGFYLCAWSGPRGSPLHFGNGTRLTVT.

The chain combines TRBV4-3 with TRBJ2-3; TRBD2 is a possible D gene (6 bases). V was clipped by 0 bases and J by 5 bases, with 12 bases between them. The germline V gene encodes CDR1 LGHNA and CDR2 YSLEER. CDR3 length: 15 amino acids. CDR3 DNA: TGCGCCAGCAGCCAAGAGGGCCGGGAGAGAGATACGCAGTATTTT. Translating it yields CASSQEGRERDTQYF.

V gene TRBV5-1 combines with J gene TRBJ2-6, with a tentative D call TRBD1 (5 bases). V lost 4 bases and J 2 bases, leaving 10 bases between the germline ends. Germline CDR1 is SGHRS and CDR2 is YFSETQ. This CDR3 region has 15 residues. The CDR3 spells CASSPQGTGANVLTF. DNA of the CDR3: TGCGCCAGCAGCCCTCAGGGTACTGGGGCCAACGTCCTGACTTTC.